This T cell receptor (beta chain) derives from a study of CD8 T cells in Susac syndrome. RNA amounts of 0.5 to 1 ug underwent reverse transcription with random hexamers. The CDR3 of TCR beta was amplified by immunoSEQ multiplex PCR across 54 Vbeta and 13 Jbeta. Each CDR3 protein gets one entry after TCRdb re-called the immunoSEQ multiplex PCR reads with MiXCR. Of 230,000 or so distinct CDR3 sequences in the sample, 95% were seen once. CD8+ and CD4+ T cells taken from blood had their TCR beta sequenced. The multiple sclerosis controls, all treatment-naive patients, had relapsing-remitting disease that was stable or active. Both CD4+ and CD8+ T cells were negatively isolated, and TEMRA cells underwent FACS enrichment. The V gene lost 3 bases and the J gene lost 5 bases, with 13 bases spanning the gap. The CDR3 is 14 amino acids. In germline, CDR1 is KGHSH, CDR2 LQKENI.

Sequencing used CD4+ T cells from PBMCs. The clonotype comes from a human donor with multiple sclerosis. The chain is built from TRBV18 and TRBJ2-5, with D maybe TRBD2 (6 bases). The CDR3 region is CASSPGTRGETQYF. DNA of the CDR3: TGTGCCAGCTCACCCGGGACTCGGGGGGAGACCCAGTACTTC. The full variable domain, in which reference TRBV18 and TRBJ2-5 provide the parts outside the CDR3, is NAGVMQNPRHLVRRRGQEARLRCSPMKGHSHVYWYRQLPEEGLKFMVYLQKENIIDESGMPKERFSAEFPKEGPSILRIQQVVRGDSAAYFCASSPGTRGETQYFGPGTRLLVL.